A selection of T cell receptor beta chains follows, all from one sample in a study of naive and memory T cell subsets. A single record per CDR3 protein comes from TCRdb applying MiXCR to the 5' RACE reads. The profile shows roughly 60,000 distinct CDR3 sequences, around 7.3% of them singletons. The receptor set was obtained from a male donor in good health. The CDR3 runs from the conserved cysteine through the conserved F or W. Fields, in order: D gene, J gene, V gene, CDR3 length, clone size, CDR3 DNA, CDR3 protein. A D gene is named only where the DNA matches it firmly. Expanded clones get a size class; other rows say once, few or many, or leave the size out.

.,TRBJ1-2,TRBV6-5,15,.,TGTGCCAGCAGTTACTTGTCCCAGAATAACTATGGCTACACCTTC,CASSYLSQNNYGYTF
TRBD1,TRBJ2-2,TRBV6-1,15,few,TGTGCCACAAATTCCGGGACAGTAAACACCGGGGAGCTGTTTTTT,CATNSGTVNTGELFF
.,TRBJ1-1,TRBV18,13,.,TGTGCCAGCACATCTGGAATGAACACTGAAGCTTTCTTT,CASTSGMNTEAFF
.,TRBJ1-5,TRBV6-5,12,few,TGTGCCAACAGTTCTCCAAATCAGCCCCAGCATTTT,CANSSPNQPQHF
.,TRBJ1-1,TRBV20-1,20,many,TGCAGTGCTAGAGGTCCCCCCGTGATTCAAACTTCTACCCTGAACACTGAAGCTTTCTTT,CSARGPPVIQTSTLNTEAFF
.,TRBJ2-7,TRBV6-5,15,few,TGTGCCAGCAGTTACTGGGCAGGGCTCTCCTACGAGCAGTACTTC,CASSYWAGLSYEQYF
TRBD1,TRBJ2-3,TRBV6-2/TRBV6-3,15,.,TGTGCCAGCAGTAAGACAGGGCCCTTCACAGATACGCAGTATTTT,CASSKTGPFTDTQYF
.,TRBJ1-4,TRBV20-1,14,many,TGCAGTGCTAGAGATGGGGCGGATGCCGAAAAACTGTTTTTT,CSARDGADAEKLFF
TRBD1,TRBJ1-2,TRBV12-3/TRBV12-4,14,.,TGTGCCAGCAGTTTCTCCGGACAGGGCTATGGCTACACCTTC,CASSFSGQGYGYTF
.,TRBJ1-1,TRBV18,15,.,TGTGCCAGCTCACCACAGGGGCACATCAACACTGAAGCTTTCTTT,CASSPQGHINTEAFF
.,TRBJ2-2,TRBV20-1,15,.,TGCAGTGCTAGAGATCTTGAAGCGAACACCGGGGAGCTGTTTTTT,CSARDLEANTGELFF
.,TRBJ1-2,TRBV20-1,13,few,TGCAGTGCTAGTCCTCGGGCCGACTATGGCTACACCTTC,CSASPRADYGYTF
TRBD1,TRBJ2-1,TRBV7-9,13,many,TGTGCCAGCAGACGACAGGGTACGGATGAGCAGTTCTTC,CASRRQGTDEQFF
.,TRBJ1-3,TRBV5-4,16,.,TGTGCCAGCAGTCAGACTACCGGGACCTATGGAAACACCATATATTTT,CASSQTTGTYGNTIYF
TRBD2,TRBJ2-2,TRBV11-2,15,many,TGTGCCAGCAGCTTTAGCGGGAGTGAGACCGGGGAGCTGTTTTTT,CASSFSGSETGELFF
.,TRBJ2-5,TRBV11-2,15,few,TGTGCCAGCAGCTTAAATAGTGCAGGGAGGGAGACCCAGTACTTC,CASSLNSAGRETQYF
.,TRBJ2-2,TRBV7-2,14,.,TGTGCCAGCAGCTTAATAGGCGGCACCGGGGAGCTGTTTTTT,CASSLIGGTGELFF
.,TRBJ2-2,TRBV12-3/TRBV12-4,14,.,TGTGCCAGCAGTTTAGTGCAGGGGATCGGGGAGCTGTTTTTT,CASSLVQGIGELFF
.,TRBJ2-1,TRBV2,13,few,TGTGCCAGCATTCGACTAGCCTACAATGAGCAGTTCTTC,CASIRLAYNEQFF
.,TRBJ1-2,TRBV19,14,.,TGTGCCAGTACCTCTCAGAGACTGGCCTATGGCTACACCTTC,CASTSQRLAYGYTF